The present entry profiles one T cell receptor (beta chain) with its context. The sample comes from a study of blood T cell repertoires in COVID-19. Looking at the study overall: Specimens from acute and convalescent COVID-19 originated in the United States, Italy and Spain. T cells, B-cell-depleted T cells, or PBMCs provided the cDNA or gDNA that served as material.

In the authors' workflow: For nucleated cells, counts were estimated from reference gene primer amplification. Libraries were prepared by immunoSEQ multiplex PCR; TCRdb keeps only in-frame clonotypes and omits some of them. That table gives V, J and clone size, and the DNA gave D and trimming. The sample carries around 20,000 clones, around nine tenths recorded once. Per germline, CDR1 MNHEY and CDR2 SVGEGT. V was shortened by 4 bases and J by 4 bases, with 16 bases between the two germline ends. The CDR3 length is 16 residues. This TCR was sampled from a human donor in a cohort sampled during active COVID-19. Source material: peripheral blood. The V gene is TRBV6-2 or TRBV6-3, the J gene TRBJ1-4, with D maybe TRBD1 (5 bases). The CDR3: CASSFVDRGVNEKLFF. The CDR3 nucleotides read TGTGCCAGCAGTTTCGTTGACAGAGGCGTTAATGAAAAACTGTTTTTT.